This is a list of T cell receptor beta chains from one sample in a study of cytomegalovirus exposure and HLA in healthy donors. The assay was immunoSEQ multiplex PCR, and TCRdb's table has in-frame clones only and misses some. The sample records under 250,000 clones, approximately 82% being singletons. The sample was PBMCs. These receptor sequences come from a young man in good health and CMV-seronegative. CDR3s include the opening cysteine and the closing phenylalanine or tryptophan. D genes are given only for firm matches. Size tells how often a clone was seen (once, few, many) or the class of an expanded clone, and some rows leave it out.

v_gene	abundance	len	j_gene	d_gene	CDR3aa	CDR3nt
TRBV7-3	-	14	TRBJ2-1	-	CASSPTSSYNEQFF	TGTGCCAGCAGCCCCACCAGCTCCTACAATGAGCAGTTCTTC
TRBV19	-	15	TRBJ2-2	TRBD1	CASSWDRTNTGELFF	TGTGCCAGTAGCTGGGACAGAACTAACACCGGGGAGCTGTTTTTT
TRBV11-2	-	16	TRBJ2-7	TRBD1	CASSAYGRTGAYEQYF	TGTGCCAGCAGCGCCTACGGTAGGACAGGGGCCTACGAGCAGTACTTC
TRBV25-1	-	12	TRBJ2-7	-	CASSGYLVEQYF	TGTGCCAGCAGTGGATACCTAGTCGAGCAGTACTTC
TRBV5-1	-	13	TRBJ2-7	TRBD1	CASHNTQGDEQYF	TGCGCCAGCCACAATACACAGGGGGACGAGCAGTACTTC
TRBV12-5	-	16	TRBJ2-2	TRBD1	CASGDRDRESAGELFF	TGTGCTAGTGGGGACCGGGACAGGGAATCTGCCGGGGAGCTGTTTTTT
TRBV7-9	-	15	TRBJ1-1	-	CASSSPRGFVAEAFF	TGTGCCAGCAGTTCCCCCCGCGGGTTTGTGGCTGAAGCTTTCTTT
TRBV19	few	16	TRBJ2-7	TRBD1	CASSISPGQGPYEQYF	TGTGCCAGTAGTATTTCCCCGGGACAGGGACCCTACGAGCAGTACTTC
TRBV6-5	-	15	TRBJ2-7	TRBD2	CASSYRTGTNYEQYF	TGTGCCAGCAGTTACAGGACCGGGACTAACTACGAGCAGTACTTC
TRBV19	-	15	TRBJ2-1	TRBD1	CASSIDQGEYNEQFF	TGTGCCAGTAGTATAGACCAGGGGGAATACAATGAGCAGTTCTTC
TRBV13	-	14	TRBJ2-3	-	CASSNNRETDTQYF	TGTGCCAGCAGCAACAACCGGGAGACAGATACGCAGTATTTT
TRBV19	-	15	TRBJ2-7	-	CASSIYRDGPREQYF	TGTGCCAGTAGTATCTACAGGGACGGCCCTAGGGAGCAGTACTTC
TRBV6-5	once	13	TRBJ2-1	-	CASSLDYYNEQFF	TGTGCCAGCAGTCTGGACTATTACAATGAGCAGTTCTTC
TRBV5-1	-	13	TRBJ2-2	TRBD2	CASRREVAGELFF	TGCGCCAGCAGGCGGGAGGTCGCCGGGGAGCTGTTTTTT
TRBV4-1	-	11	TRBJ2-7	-	CASSQGLEQYF	TGCGCCAGCAGCCAAGGTTTAGAGCAGTACTTC